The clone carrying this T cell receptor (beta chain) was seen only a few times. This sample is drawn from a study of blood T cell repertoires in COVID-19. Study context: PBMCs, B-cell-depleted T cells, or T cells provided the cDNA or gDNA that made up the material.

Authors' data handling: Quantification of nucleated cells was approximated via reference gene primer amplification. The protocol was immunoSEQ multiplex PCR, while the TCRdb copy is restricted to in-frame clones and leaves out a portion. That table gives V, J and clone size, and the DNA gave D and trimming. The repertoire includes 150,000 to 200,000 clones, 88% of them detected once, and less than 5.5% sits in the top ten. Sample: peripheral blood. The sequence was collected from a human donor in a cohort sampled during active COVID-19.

Here the CDR3 DNA reads TGTGCCAGCAGTGACAACAGGGTATATGGCTACACCTTC. Encoded protein: CASSDNRVYGYTF. V is TRBV2 and J is TRBJ1-2, with a possible D match to TRBD1 (6 bases). The germline V gene has CDR1 SNHLY and CDR2 FYNNEI. This CDR3 is built from 13 residues. The V and J ends lost 3 bases and 5 bases respectively, with 10 bases between them.